This T cell receptor (beta chain) was obtained from a study of Ad26.COV2.S vaccination and SARS-CoV-2 variants. Study information: Administration of Ad26.COV2.S was intramuscular, either once or twice 56 days apart. Study-wide points: Vaccinees reportedly had broad spike-specific CD8+ and CD4+ T cell responses.

TCRdb keeps only in-frame clones here, not all; method: immunoSEQ multiplex PCR. The table records roughly 350,000 clones, 80% to 90% of them present only once. This sample's treatment: roughly 19 received Ad26.COV2.S at low or high dose, single or two shots; a few received placebo; per-sample allocation not given. Repertoires come from day 63 after the first vaccine or placebo injection. Of note for this clone: Antigen specificity is unknown.

The sequence came from a person aged 18 to 59 who received the Ad26.COV2.S COVID-19 vaccine or a placebo. The material was peripheral blood, obtained in a trial of Ad26.COV2.S vaccine versus placebo.

The CDR3 spells CASSQPSAGAYGYTF. For the CDR3, the DNA is TGTGCCAGCAGCCAACCTTCGGCCGGGGCCTATGGCTACACCTTC. The chain carries TRBV4-2 and TRBJ1-2, with a possible D match to TRBD1 (5 bases). CDR1 and CDR2 from the germline V gene are LGHNA and YNFKEQ. V gave up 2 bases and J gave up 4 bases, with 14 bases separating them. The CDR3 covers 15 residues.